This T cell receptor (beta chain) was retrieved from a study of blood T cell repertoires in COVID-19 (TCRdb year 2020). Context from the whole study: Samples from collaborators originated in the United States, Italy and Spain and spanned both the acute and convalescent phases of COVID-19. The prospective study material was composed of cDNA or gDNA derived from T cells, B-cell-depleted T cells, or PBMCs. The dataset comprised deeply sampled blood TCRbeta repertoires from subjects exposed to, actively infected with, or recovered from COVID-19. The repertoires were released in a freely available public database meant as a resource for research on the immune response to SARS-CoV-2. The samples were drawn from two sources: the first 160 participants of the ongoing ImmuneRACE study, and 1,200 or so subjects contributed by 6 global collaborators. The sample metadata nearly always contained a de-identified subject ID, COVID-19 status, age in years and sex. HLA class I and class II types, where available, came from metadata supplied by the sample provider rather than from assay-based typing.

Whole blood was collected in K2EDTA tubes by collaborating institutions according to the institutions' own protocols. For TCRbeta analysis, collaborators shipped samples in one of three forms: frozen whole blood, isolated PBMCs, or DNA extracted from either of those sample types. Counted from cysteine to phenylalanine, this CDR3 has 14 amino acids. Only the CDR3 DNA stays, 42 bases, in frame from base 1. The germline V gene supplies CDR1 SGHRS and CDR2 YFSETQ. Trimmed from V: 4 bases; trimmed from J: 8 bases; junction bases lacking a gene match: 5. TCRbeta CDR3 regions were amplified from genomic DNA using the immunoSEQ Assay, a bias-controlled multiplex PCR. In the original analysis: The number of nucleated cells in each sample was estimated by amplification of reference gene primers within the assay. To quantify the absolute abundance of each unique TCRbeta CDR3 rearrangement, sequence reads were collapsed and filtered. For each sample, productive Simpson clonality was calculated by taking the square root of Simpson's diversity index across productive rearrangements. TCRdb limited this immuneACCESS table to in-frame rearrangements with V and J called. A share of clones is missing; checked studies link under half to unresolved V genes, and the rest is unexplained. The V and J calls and clone size come from that table; D and trimming were worked out from the DNA. The sample table shows over 150,000 clones, and approximately 83% are seen once. The ten top clones hold 7% to 10% of the sample.

What the work shows at the level of the full study, not this receptor alone: The amount of clinical and demographic metadata varied by source and participant and was provided uncurated.

This clone is a singleton in its sample. The clone's antigen remains unknown. No per-base quality is available; no much larger clone lies one base away. The sample taken for sequencing was peripheral blood. The V and J segments used are TRBV5-1 and TRBJ2-7, and TRBD2 aligns with 14 junction nucleotides. This TCR derives from a man between 50 and 59 years old with active or convalescent COVID-19. The CDR3 protein sequence reads: CASSLGLAGAKQYF. The bases read TGCGCCAGCAGCCTGGGACTAGCGGGAGCTAAGCAGTACTTC.